Listed below are T cell receptor beta chains from one sample, sequenced in a study of OX40 agonist ivuxolimab in advanced cancers. Libraries were prepared by immunoSEQ multiplex PCR; TCRdb keeps only in-frame clonotypes and omits some of them. Of tens of thousands of clones in the sample, 85% to 90% were seen once. The starting material was CD4+ or CD8+ T cells sorted from blood, obtained in a trial of the OX40 agonist ivuxolimab. These receptors all stem from an adult with an advanced solid tumor such as melanoma, head and neck, liver or kidney cancer. CDR3s include the opening cysteine and the closing phenylalanine or tryptophan. Each record gives: D gene, J gene, V gene, clone size, CDR3 DNA, CDR3 protein. D genes are given only for firm matches. A clone size is listed for some rows: how often the clone was seen (once, few, many), or a class if it is expanded.

- TRBJ1-2 TRBV29-1 medium-sized TGCAGCGTTGAGGAAGGGCAGGGAGGTTATGGCTACACCTTC CSVEEGQGGYGYTF
- TRBJ2-1 TRBV10-1 - TGCGCCAGCAGTGAGGGGGTCTCCAATGAGCAGTTCTTC CASSEGVSNEQFF
- TRBJ2-1 TRBV15 - TGTGCCACCAGCAGAGATATGGGGGAATCCTACAATGAGCAGTTCTTC CATSRDMGESYNEQFF
- TRBJ2-7 TRBV11-2 - TGTGCCAGCAGCTACCCGGGCCCCTACGAGCAGTACTTC CASSYPGPYEQYF
TRBD1 TRBJ2-3 TRBV2 - TGTGCCAGCAGTGTGATCCCAGACAGGGTCGGCACAGATACGCAGTATTTT CASSVIPDRVGTDTQYF
- TRBJ2-7 TRBV7-9 - TGTGCCAGCAGCTTTGGGGAACAGGGTTATTACTTC CASSFGEQGYYF
TRBD2 TRBJ2-5 TRBV2 once TGTGCCAGCGGGGGGAGGGCCCCGTACTTC CASGGRAPYF
- TRBJ1-6 TRBV6-5 once TGTGCCAGCAGTTACTCGGGGGGAGATAATTCACCCCTCCACTTT CASSYSGGDNSPLHF
- TRBJ2-1 TRBV28 - TGTGCCAGCAGCCGACCCCCCTGGCAGGGGCGAAGCTCCTACAATGAGCAGTTCTTC CASSRPPWQGRSSYNEQFF
- TRBJ1-1 TRBV27 - TGTGCCAGCAGTTCCCCCGGGATGAACACTGAAGCTTTCTTT CASSSPGMNTEAFF
- TRBJ2-7 TRBV2 - TGTGCCAGCAGTGATCCAAACTCCTACGAGCAGTACTTC CASSDPNSYEQYF
- TRBJ2-5 TRBV15 few TGTGCCACCAGCAGGCGGGGAACAGCGGAGACCCAGTACTTC CATSRRGTAETQYF
- TRBJ1-4 TRBV5-4 - TGTGCCAGCAGCCTGACCGGGACGGGCAATGAAAAACTGTTTTTT CASSLTGTGNEKLFF
- TRBJ2-2 TRBV27 - TGTGCCAGCCGGGGCGGGTTATACACCGGGGAGCTGTTTTTT CASRGGLYTGELFF
- TRBJ1-1 TRBV10-3 few TGTGCCATCAGTGAAGGGGTTGAGACTGAAGCTTTCTTT CAISEGVETEAFF
- TRBJ1-2 TRBV5-4 - TGTGCCAGCAGCTTTTCGGGGGCTGGCTATGGCTACACCTTC CASSFSGAGYGYTF
- TRBJ1-5 TRBV16 few TGTGCCAGCCTAAAGGACTCAGGCAATCAGCCCCAGCATTTT CASLKDSGNQPQHF
- TRBJ1-1 TRBV5-1 - TGCGCCAGCAGCTTCGCTAACACTGAAGCTTTCTTT CASSFANTEAFF
- TRBJ1-2 TRBV4-1 - TGCGCCAGCAGCCTTGGTCCCACGGGAAATGGCTACACCTTC CASSLGPTGNGYTF
- TRBJ2-1 TRBV19 - TGTGCCAGTAGTATAGGGGGGGGCCACAATGAGCAGTTCTTC CASSIGGGHNEQFF
TRBD1 TRBJ1-1 TRBV30 - TGTGCCTGGAGTGTACAGGGGAGAACTGAAGCTTTCTTT CAWSVQGRTEAFF
- TRBJ2-1 TRBV5-8 - TGTGCCAGCAGCCCGTTACGGGTATACAATGAGCAGTTCTTC CASSPLRVYNEQFF
TRBD2 TRBJ2-7 TRBV7-8 - TGTGCCAGCAGCCCTTACCTAGCGGGAGGATGGTACGAGCAGTACTTC CASSPYLAGGWYEQYF
- TRBJ1-1 TRBV13 - TGTGCCAGCAGCTTAGGCTTCCGGCCCGGGAAGGCGGCTGAAGCTTTCTTT CASSLGFRPGKAAEAFF
TRBD2 TRBJ2-1 TRBV7-9 - TGTGCCAGCAGCCTCCCGGGACTAGCACACAATGAGCAGTTCTTC CASSLPGLAHNEQFF
- TRBJ1-5 TRBV10-1 - TGCGCCAGCAGTGAGTCCGGTAGCAATCAGCCCCAGCATTTT CASSESGSNQPQHF
- TRBJ2-1 TRBV11-2 - TGTGCCAGCAGCTTAGTCGTAGACAATGAGCAGTTCTTC CASSLVVDNEQFF
TRBD2 TRBJ2-7 TRBV27 - TGTGCCAGCAGTCTGACTAGCGGCGCCTCCTACGAGCAGTACTTC CASSLTSGASYEQYF
- TRBJ2-6 TRBV5-6 - TGTGCCAGCAGCTCGGGTGGCGGGGCCAACGTCCTGACTTTC CASSSGGGANVLTF
- TRBJ2-3 TRBV28 - TGTGCCAGCAGTTTCGTACAGCGCACAGATACGCAGTATTTT CASSFVQRTDTQYF
- TRBJ2-1 TRBV25-1 - TGTGCCAGCAGTACCCTTATGACTCCTGGGGATGAGCAGTTCTTC CASSTLMTPGDEQFF
- TRBJ1-2 TRBV5-4 - TGTGCCAGCAGCTTGGGAAGGGACAATCCCTATAATGGCTACACCTTC CASSLGRDNPYNGYTF
- TRBJ2-2 TRBV11-2 medium-sized TGTGCCAGCAGCTTTTCGTGGACCGTCGGGGAGCTGTTTTTT CASSFSWTVGELFF
TRBD2 TRBJ2-7 TRBV7-3 - TGTGCCAGCAGCCGACCGGGACTAGGTCTCGAGCAGTACTTC CASSRPGLGLEQYF
- TRBJ1-5 TRBV27 - TGTGCCAGCAGTTTGGCCGTGACCAATCAGCCCCAGCATTTT CASSLAVTNQPQHF
- TRBJ2-2 TRBV19 - TGTGCCAGTAGTATTCCCGGGGAGCTGTTTTTT CASSIPGELFF
- TRBJ1-2 TRBV19 - TGTGCCAGTAGTGAGTCGGGAAACTATGGCTACACCTTC CASSESGNYGYTF
TRBD1 TRBJ2-3 TRBV7-2 - TGTGCCAGCAGCGAAGACAGGGGGCCAGATACGCAGTATTTT CASSEDRGPDTQYF
TRBD2 TRBJ2-1 TRBV2 - TGTGCCAGCAGTGAAGCGGCTAGCGGGTATGAGCAGTTCTTC CASSEAASGYEQFF
- TRBJ2-1 TRBV7-9 - TGTGCCAGCAGCGACTACAATGAGCAGTTCTTC CASSDYNEQFF
TRBD1 TRBJ2-1 TRBV13 - TGTGCCAGCAGCTTTGACAGGGACAATGAGCAGTTCTTC CASSFDRDNEQFF
- TRBJ1-2 TRBV27 - TGTGCCAGCAGTTTATCCCACACGCTATATGGCTACACCTTC CASSLSHTLYGYTF
TRBD2 TRBJ2-1 TRBV27 - TGTGCCAGCAGTTTAGCCCGACTAGCGGGGTATAATGAGCAGTTCTTC CASSLARLAGYNEQFF
TRBD1 TRBJ2-7 TRBV7-6 - TGTGCCAGCAGCTTAGGGTCCGGGACAGGGGGCAACGAGCAGTACTTC CASSLGSGTGGNEQYF
- TRBJ2-1 TRBV11-2 - TGTGCCAGCAGCCTCGCGGGACAAAGCTCCTACAATGAGCAGTTCTTC CASSLAGQSSYNEQFF
- TRBJ2-7 TRBV5-4 once TGTGCCAGCAGCTTCAGGGGTTCCTACGAGCAGTACTTC CASSFRGSYEQYF
- TRBJ2-7 TRBV9 - TGTGCCAGCAGCGTACGGAGTGGTGCCGAGCAGTACTTC CASSVRSGAEQYF
- TRBJ1-1 TRBV19 - TGTGCCAAACAAGGGTCAGAGAACACTGAAGCTTTCTTT CAKQGSENTEAFF
TRBD2 TRBJ2-1 TRBV27 - TGTGCCAGCAGACTCACCGGGAGGTTCAATGAGCAGTTCTTC CASRLTGRFNEQFF
- TRBJ2-3 TRBV14 - TGTGCCAGCAGCCTATTGAGAGGGGTCACAGATACGCAGTATTTT CASSLLRGVTDTQYF
- TRBJ1-2 TRBV10-3 - TGTGCCATCAGTGAGTTAAAACAGCCTCACCTCTATGGCTACACCTTC CAISELKQPHLYGYTF
- TRBJ2-7 TRBV28 - TGTGCCAGCCGAACTTCAGGGGGGACGGGCGAGCAGTACTTC CASRTSGGTGEQYF
- TRBJ2-1 TRBV4-2 - TGTGCCAGCGGTCCGACTAGCTCCTACAATGAGCAGTTCTTC CASGPTSSYNEQFF